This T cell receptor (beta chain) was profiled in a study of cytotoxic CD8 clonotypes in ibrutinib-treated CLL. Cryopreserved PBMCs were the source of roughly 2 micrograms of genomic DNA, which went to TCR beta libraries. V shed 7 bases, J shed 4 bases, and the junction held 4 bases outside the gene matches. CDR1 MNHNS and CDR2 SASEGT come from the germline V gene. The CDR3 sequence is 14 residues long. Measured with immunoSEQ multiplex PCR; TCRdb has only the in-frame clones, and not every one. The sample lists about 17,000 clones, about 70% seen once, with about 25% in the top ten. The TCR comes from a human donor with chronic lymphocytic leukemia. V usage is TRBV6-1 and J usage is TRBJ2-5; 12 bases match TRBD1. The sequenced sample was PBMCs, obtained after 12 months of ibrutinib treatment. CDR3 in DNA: TGTGCCAGCAAGTGGGACAGGGGGCGAGAGACCCAGTACTTC. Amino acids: CASKWDRGRETQYF.